These T cell receptor beta chains were read from a single sample in a study of CD8+ T cells in alopecia areata. Measured with immunoSEQ multiplex PCR; TCRdb has only the in-frame clones, and not every one. Seen here are more than 90,000 clones, roughly two fifths observed once, and the top ten hold 2.5% to 3.5%. The sample comprised CD4+ T cells sorted from blood. The source of these receptors is a human donor with alopecia areata. The CDR3 runs from the conserved cysteine through the conserved F or W. A D gene is named only where the DNA matches it firmly. Only part of the rows carry a size: once, few, many, or a class if the clone is expanded.

V: TRBV29-1
J: TRBJ1-1
D: .
size: .
CDR3: CSMEQSTEAFF
DNA: TGCAGCATGGAACAGAGCACTGAAGCTTTCTTT

V: TRBV30
J: TRBJ2-2
D: .
size: .
CDR3: CAWSPQASGELFF
DNA: TGTGCCTGGAGCCCCCAAGCCTCGGGGGAGCTGTTTTTT

V: TRBV29-1
J: TRBJ2-3
D: TRBD2
size: .
CDR3: CSVIYGLAGSTDTQYF
DNA: TGCAGCGTCATATACGGACTAGCGGGGAGCACAGATACGCAGTATTTT

V: TRBV29-1
J: TRBJ2-1
D: TRBD1
size: once
CDR3: CSVSTGPTEQFF
DNA: TGCAGCGTCTCGACAGGGCCCACTGAGCAGTTCTTC

V: TRBV27
J: TRBJ2-7
D: .
size: .
CDR3: CASATQGRSSYEQYF
DNA: TGTGCCAGCGCCACCCAGGGTAGAAGCTCCTACGAGCAGTACTTC

V: TRBV29-1
J: TRBJ2-3
D: .
size: .
CDR3: CSVAAGTSTDTQYF
DNA: TGCAGCGTTGCAGCAGGGACCAGCACAGATACGCAGTATTTT

V: TRBV5-6
J: TRBJ2-2
D: .
size: few
CDR3: CASSSDRGVLNTGELFF
DNA: TGTGCCAGCAGCTCAGACCGCGGGGTCCTGAACACCGGGGAGCTGTTTTTT

V: TRBV29-1
J: TRBJ2-3
D: TRBD1
size: few
CDR3: CSVERQGNGADTQYF
DNA: TGCAGCGTAGAGAGACAGGGGAATGGTGCAGATACGCAGTATTTT

V: TRBV29-1
J: TRBJ2-6
D: .
size: .
CDR3: CSVTQGLSGANVLTF
DNA: TGCAGCGTTACACAGGGTCTGTCCGGGGCCAACGTCCTGACTTTC

V: TRBV4-3
J: TRBJ2-6
D: .
size: few
CDR3: CASSQEGTSPSGRGANVLTF
DNA: TGCGCCAGCAGCCAAGAAGGCACATCGCCTTCGGGGCGCGGGGCCAACGTCCTGACTTTC

V: TRBV29-1
J: TRBJ1-6
D: .
size: .
CDR3: CSVRYSGGNSPLHF
DNA: TGCAGCGTCCGCTACTCGGGGGGTAATTCACCCCTCCACTTT

V: TRBV7-8
J: TRBJ2-1
D: TRBD2
size: few
CDR3: CASSSYLAGDYNEQFF
DNA: TGTGCCAGCAGCTCGTACCTAGCGGGAGACTACAATGAGCAGTTCTTC

V: TRBV5-1
J: TRBJ2-2
D: TRBD2
size: few
CDR3: CASRTSNTGELFF
DNA: TGCGCCAGCAGGACTAGCAACACCGGGGAGCTGTTTTTT

V: TRBV15
J: TRBJ2-5
D: .
size: .
CDR3: CATSPRRLAETQYF
DNA: TGTGCCACCAGCCCCCGTCGGTTGGCGGAGACCCAGTACTTC

V: TRBV15
J: TRBJ2-3
D: TRBD2
size: few
CDR3: CATSREGSGRLSDTQYF
DNA: TGTGCCACCAGCAGAGAGGGTAGCGGGAGGCTCAGTGATACGCAGTATTTT

V: TRBV4-3
J: TRBJ1-3
D: .
size: many
CDR3: CASSQLSGNTIYF
DNA: TGCGCCAGCAGCCAATTATCCGGAAACACCATATATTTT

V: TRBV29-1
J: TRBJ2-5
D: TRBD2
size: .
CDR3: CSVDQRLAGGETQYF
DNA: TGCAGCGTTGATCAGCGGCTAGCGGGAGGTGAGACCCAGTACTTC